The source of this T cell receptor (beta chain) is a study of cytotoxic CD8 clonotypes in ibrutinib-treated CLL. Note on this clone: Its antigen is not identified.

Losses at the gene ends were 6 bases for V and 6 bases for J; bases not matched to a gene: 10. CDR1 is SGHRS and CDR2 is YFSETQ in the germline V gene. CDR3 length: 15 amino acids. Sequenced by immunoSEQ multiplex PCR; TCRdb stores in-frame clones only, minus some. This sample has 150,000 to 200,000 clones, with roughly 84% found just once. Study-level findings and limits: Clonality (at baseline) was higher than in age-matched healthy donors and tracked circulating CD8+ T-cell counts.

This chain uses TRBV5-1 with TRBJ2-7; 12 nucleotides match TRBD2. The input for sequencing was PBMCs, taken at disease progression, from a patient treated with ibrutinib. The receptor's source is a human donor with chronic lymphocytic leukemia. CDR3 in amino acids: CASTPGLAGTPEQYF. The CDR3 DNA reads TGCGCCAGCACACCAGGACTAGCGGGAACCCCCGAGCAGTACTTC. The complete variable domain, with remaining parts taken from reference TRBV5-1 and TRBJ2-7, reads KAGVTQTPRYLIKTRGQQVTLSCSPISGHRSVSWYQQTPGQGLQFLFEYFSETQRNKGNFPGRFSGRQFSNSRSEMNVSTLELGDSALYLCASTPGLAGTPEQYFGPGTRLTVT.